Shown below are 20 T cell receptor beta chains from a single sample sequenced in a study of beta chain features in type 1 diabetes. The sequenced template was cDNA made from the entire isolated RNA. Some clones are missing from TCRdb's copy, which holds only in-frame ones; the method was immunoSEQ multiplex PCR. The sample includes over 300,000 clones, 6.5% to 10% of them seen just once. Input material: central memory CD4+ T cells from blood. These receptors originate from a woman under 30 in good health.

This clone was detected ten times or more. The chain has TRBV11-2 and TRBJ2-5; D might be TRBD2 (6 bases). The V end was cut by 0 bases, the J end by 7 bases, with 15 bases between. The V gene's germline CDR1 is SGHAT and CDR2 FQNNGV. The CDR3 is 15 residues long. The CDR3 DNA is TGTGCCAGCAGCTTAGAGATCCAGGCCGGGGGGACCCAGTACTTC. Amino acid sequence: CASSLEIQAGGTQYF.

The chain is built from TRBV6-1 and TRBJ2-2; D not resolved. From germline, CDR1 is MNHNS and CDR2 SASEGT. V was shortened by 4 bases and J by 1 base, with 16 bases between the two germline ends. This CDR3 has 17 residues. The CDR3 here is CASSGRLVRVNTGELFF. The CDR3 region has the DNA TGTGCCAGCAGTGGAAGGCTAGTCCGCGTGAACACCGGGGAGCTGTTTTTT.

The V call is TRBV7-9, the J call TRBJ2-5; D ambiguous. The CDR3 is made up of 14 amino acids. V lost 0 bases, J lost 3 bases, and 8 bases lay in between. CDR1 is SEHNR and CDR2 is FQNEAQ in the germline V gene (reference sequence). DNA of the CDR3: TGTGCCAGCAGCTTAGCGCTGAGTAAAGAGACCCAGTACTTC. It codes for CASSLALSKETQYF.

This clone was counted only a few times. The gene calls are TRBV7-2 and TRBJ2-5, with D maybe TRBD2 (5 bases). V lost 1 base and J lost 1, with 10 bases in between. This CDR3 contains 15 residues. Germline assignment: CDR1 SGHTA and CDR2 FQGNSA. The DNA of the CDR3 is TGTGCCAGCAGCTTAGGTTCTAGCCTCCAAGAGACCCAGTACTTC. It codes for CASSLGSSLQETQYF.

This chain uses TRBV4-1 with TRBJ1-4; no reliable D call. Germline V gene data show CDR1 as MGHRA and CDR2 as YSYEKL. The ends were cut back, 1 base at V and 8 bases at J, with 8 bases in the middle. The CDR3 contains 13 residues. As DNA, the CDR3 is TGCGCCAGCAGCCAAGTTCTTGGAGAAAAACTGTTTTTT. Protein product: CASSQVLGEKLFF.

This clone was recorded many times. This chain joins TRBV7-2 and TRBJ1-4; 9 bases match TRBD1. The junction had 7 bases not matched to a gene; V was cut back by 7 bases and J by 7 bases. CDR1 is SGHTA and CDR2 is FQGNSA in the germline V gene. The CDR3 spans 14 residues. In DNA, the CDR3 is TGTGCCAGCATGCCGGGACAGGGTTCTGAAAAACTGTTTTTT. This gives the protein CASMPGQGSEKLFF.

The chain links TRBV5-1 to TRBJ2-3; 16 bases agree with TRBD2. Germline loops: CDR1 SGHRS, CDR2 YFSETQ. There are 18 residues in the CDR3. V shed 4 bases and J 7 bases; nucleotides not matched to a gene: 12. The CDR3 DNA sequence: TGCGCCAGCAGCATAAATCCCGGGACTAGCGGGAGGGCCCATACGCAGTATTTT. It encodes CASSINPGTSGRAHTQYF.

This clone was recorded at least ten times. V gene TRBV28 combines with J gene TRBJ2-1, with D maybe TRBD2 (7 bases). Germline-derived CDR1 and CDR2 are MDHEN and SYDVKM. This CDR3 contains 16 residues. V was clipped by 4 bases and J by 6 bases, with 19 bases between them. CDR3 amino acids: CASSSPLGGRVNEQFF. As DNA, the CDR3 is TGTGCCAGCAGTTCCCCTCTGGGGGGGCGCGTCAATGAGCAGTTCTTC. The full variable domain, rest sourced from reference TRBV28 and TRBJ2-1, is DVKVTQSSRYLVKRTGEKVFLECVQDMDHENMFWYRQDPGLGLRLIYFSYDVKMKEKGDIPEGYSVSREKKERFSLILESASTNQTSMYLCASSSPLGGRVNEQFFGPGTRLTVL.

The chain links TRBV28 to TRBJ2-1; TRBD1 matches 10 bases. The germline V gene encodes CDR1 MDHEN and CDR2 SYDVKM. The CDR3 runs 14 residues. Trimming cost V 5 bases and J 6 bases; bases outside gene matches: 4. CDR3 bases: TGTGCCAGCAGTACCCGGGACAGGGGCAATGAGCAGTTCTTC. As protein: CASSTRDRGNEQFF.

This clone appeared a few times. This chain uses TRBV7-9 with TRBJ1-3; D is unclear. The ends were cut back, 2 bases at V and 4 bases at J, with 12 bases in the middle. CDR1 is SEHNR and CDR2 is FQNEAQ in the germline V gene (reference sequence). The CDR3 totals 15 residues. CDR3 sequence reads: CASSLNSRFGNTIYF. CDR3 bases: TGTGCCAGCAGCTTAAATTCGAGGTTCGGAAACACCATATATTTT.

There are a few counts of this clone. The rearrangement uses TRBV7-2 and TRBJ2-1; D is uncertain. V shed 1 base and J shed 5 bases, with 12 bases lying between them. Germline V CDR1 and CDR2: SGHTA, FQGNSA. The CDR3 has 15 amino acids. The CDR3 reads CASSLVASLDNEQFF. In nucleotides, the CDR3 is TGTGCCAGCAGCTTAGTTGCGTCCCTTGACAATGAGCAGTTCTTC.

This clone was counted between two and nine times. A clone one base away is much larger, so this may be a read error. The V gene is TRBV6-5, the J gene TRBJ1-5; D gene unclear. Per the germline V gene, CDR1 is MNHEY and CDR2 is SVGAGI. V was shortened by 5 bases and J by 3 bases, with 2 bases between the two germline ends. This CDR3 spans 11 amino acids. This CDR3 is CASSDNQPQHF. DNA for the CDR3: TGTGCCAGCAGTGACAATCAGCCCCAGCATTTT.

The table lists this clone with a few counts. At the DNA level, this CDR3 is encoded by other sequences in the same sample as well. The J gene is TRBJ2-7, the V gene TRBV27; the match to TRBD1 covers 7 bases. CDR1 is MNHEY and CDR2 is SMNVEV in the germline V gene (reference sequence). The CDR3 has 12 amino acids. The V and J ends lost 8 bases and 0 bases, in that order; junction bases with no gene match: 1. CDR3 nucleotides: TGTGCCAGCCGGGACAGCTCCTACGAGCAGTACTTC. It specifies CASRDSSYEQYF.

This clone turned up a few times. V usage is TRBV2 and J usage is TRBJ2-5, with TRBD2 matching over 8 bases. V shed 1 base and J 5 bases; nucleotides not matched to a gene: 3. Germline assignment: CDR1 SNHLY and CDR2 FYNNEI. The length of the CDR3 is 14 residues. CDR3 protein: CASSEVVAGETQYF. CDR3 bases: TGTGCCAGCAGTGAAGTGGTAGCGGGGGAGACCCAGTACTTC.

The J gene is TRBJ1-1, the V gene TRBV9; the D is unclear. Per germline, CDR1 SGDLS and CDR2 YYNGEE. Trimming removed 3 bases at V and 0 bases at J, with 6 bases between. There are 13 residues in the CDR3. The CDR3 DNA reads TGTGCCAGCAGCGCATATATGAACACTGAAGCTTTCTTT. Amino acids: CASSAYMNTEAFF.

The chain uses TRBV7-9 and TRBJ2-7; 9 bases match TRBD1. The V gene's germline CDR1 is SEHNR and CDR2 FQNEAQ (reference sequence). The CDR3 loop spans 14 amino acids. With V trimmed by 1 base and J by 3 bases, 1 base remained unmatched. The CDR3 coding sequence is TGTGCCAGCAGCTTAGAGACAGGGGGCTACGAGCAGTACTTC. This encodes CASSLETGGYEQYF.

The DNA of the CDR3 is TGTGCCAGCAGTTTTGCGGGAGGTCGGGATACGCAGTATTTT. This codes for CASSFAGGRDTQYF. The chain joins TRBV27 to TRBJ2-3, with 8 bases identical to TRBD2. This CDR3 contains 14 residues. With V trimmed by 3 bases and J by 6 bases, 5 bases remained unmatched. Germline V lookup: CDR1 MNHEY, CDR2 SMNVEV (reference sequence).

CDR3 in DNA: TGTGCCAGCAGCCTGGGCCAGCTACGCCAGCCCCAGCATTTT. Translation gives CASSLGQLRQPQHF. This sequence joins TRBV6-6 and TRBJ1-5; D call uncertain. Trimming left V 6 bases short and J 7 bases short, with 16 bases between. CDR1 is MNHNY and CDR2 is SVGAGI in the germline V gene (reference sequence). The CDR3 totals 14 residues.

The sample holds a few counts of this clone. The J gene is TRBJ1-2, the V gene TRBV11-2; the match to TRBD1 covers 8 bases. With V trimmed by 4 bases and J by 2 bases, 3 bases remained unmatched. The CDR3 length is 14 residues. CDR1 and CDR2 (germline): SGHAT, FQNNGV. The CDR3 DNA sequence: TGTGCCAGCAGCTACGGACAGGGAAACTATGGCTACACCTTC. Translation gives CASSYGQGNYGYTF.

This clone was picked up a small number of times. The chain has TRBV7-2 and TRBJ2-1; 7 bases fit TRBD1. The CDR3 extends over 14 amino acids. V was pared by 5 bases and J by 3 bases, with 4 bases of the junction left unmatched. Germline V gene data show CDR1 as SGHTA and CDR2 as FQGNSA. The chain's CDR3 is CASSLGQIYNEQFF. CDR3 nucleotide sequence: TGTGCCAGCAGCCTGGGACAGATCTACAATGAGCAGTTCTTC.